This TCR beta chain was recorded in a study of blood T cells in healthy people across ages. Then a second PCR, running about 6 to 11 cycles, was carried out with a sample-barcoded 5' primer and a J-beta primer mix. TCRdb re-called the 5' RACE reads through MiXCR, storing one row per CDR3 protein. The repertoire has hundreds of thousands of distinct CDR3 sequences, 27% of them found once; the top ten carry 25% to 30%. There are a few counts of this clonotype. V was clipped by 5 bases and J by 0 bases, with 8 bases between them. There are 15 residues in the CDR3. Per germline, CDR1 SGHTA and CDR2 FQGTGA.

Input material: blood. This rearrangement joins TRBV7-3 to TRBJ2-6, with D uncertain. The receptor was derived from a woman in her sixties or seventies in good health. The CDR3 sequence is CASSPETSGANVLTF. CDR3 nucleotide sequence: TGTGCCAGCAGCCCCGAGACCTCTGGGGCCAACGTCCTGACTTTC.